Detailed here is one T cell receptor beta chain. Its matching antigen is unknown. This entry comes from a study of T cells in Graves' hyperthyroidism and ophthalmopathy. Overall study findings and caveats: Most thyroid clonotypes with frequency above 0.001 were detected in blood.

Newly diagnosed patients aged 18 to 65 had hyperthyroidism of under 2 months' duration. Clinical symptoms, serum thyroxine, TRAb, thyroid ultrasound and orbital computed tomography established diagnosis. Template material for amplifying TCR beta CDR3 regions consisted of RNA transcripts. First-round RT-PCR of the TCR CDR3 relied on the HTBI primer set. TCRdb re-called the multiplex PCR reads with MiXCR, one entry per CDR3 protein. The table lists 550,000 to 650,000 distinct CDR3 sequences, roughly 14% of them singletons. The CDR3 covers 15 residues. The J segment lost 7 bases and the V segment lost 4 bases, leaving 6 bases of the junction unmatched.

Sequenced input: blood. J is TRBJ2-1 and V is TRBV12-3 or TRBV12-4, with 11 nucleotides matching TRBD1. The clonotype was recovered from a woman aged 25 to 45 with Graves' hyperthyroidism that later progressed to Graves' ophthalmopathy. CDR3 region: CASSYGGQGGNEQFF. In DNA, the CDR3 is TGTGCCAGCAGTTATGGGGGACAGGGGGGGAATGAGCAGTTCTTC.